Sequencing of this T cell receptor beta chain was carried out in a study of molecular identifiers for immune sequencing clone quantification. Whole-study results and caveats: Among effectors, clones above 20 RNA copies held over 99% of molecules; among naive cells, under 1%.

In TCRdb, the PCR reads were re-called with MiXCR into one record per CDR3 protein. In the table there are about 640,000 distinct CDR3 sequences, 15% to 20% of which are singletons. This CDR3 is built from 16 residues. Germline V gene data show CDR1 as SGHVS and CDR2 as FNYEAQ. V was clipped by 4 bases and J by 2 bases; unmatched bases: 7. About this clonotype itself: Its antigen is still unknown. A much larger clone lies a single base off, so this may be a read error. The CDR3 does not close with the conserved phenylalanine or tryptophan, likely indicating a read error.

The gene calls are TRBV7-6 and TRBJ2-1; 8 nucleotides line up with TRBD2. The sample comprised naive CD8+ T cells from blood, with Jurkat cell RNA spiked in. Sample subset: FACS-sorted CD8+CD4-CCR7+CD45RA+ naive T cells. This clonotype originated in a human donor in good health. Some libraries in this study had Jurkat cell RNA spiked in. This CDR3 reads CASSSTSGTTYNEQFI. CDR3 nucleotide sequence: TGTGCCAGCAGCTCTACTAGCGGAACTACCTACAATGAGCAGTTCATC.